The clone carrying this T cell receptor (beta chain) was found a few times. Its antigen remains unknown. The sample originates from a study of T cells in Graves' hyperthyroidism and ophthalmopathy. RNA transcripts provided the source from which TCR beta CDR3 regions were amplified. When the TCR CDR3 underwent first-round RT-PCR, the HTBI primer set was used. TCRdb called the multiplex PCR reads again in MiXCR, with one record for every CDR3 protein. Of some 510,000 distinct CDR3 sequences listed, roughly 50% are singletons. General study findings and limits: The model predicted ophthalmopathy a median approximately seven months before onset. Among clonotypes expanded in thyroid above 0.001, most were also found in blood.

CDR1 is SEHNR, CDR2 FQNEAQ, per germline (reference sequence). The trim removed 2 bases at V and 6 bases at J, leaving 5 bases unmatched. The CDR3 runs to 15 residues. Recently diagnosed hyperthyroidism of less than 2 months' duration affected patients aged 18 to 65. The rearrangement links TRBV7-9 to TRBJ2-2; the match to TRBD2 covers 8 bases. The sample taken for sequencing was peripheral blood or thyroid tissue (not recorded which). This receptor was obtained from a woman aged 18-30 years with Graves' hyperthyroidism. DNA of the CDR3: TGTGCCAGCAGCTTAATGACAGCGGGAGCCGGGGAGCTGTTTTTT. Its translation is CASSLMTAGAGELFF.